Detailed here is one TCR beta chain. The antigen it recognizes is unknown. Per-base quality was not reported, and no clone a single base away is much larger than it. These data are taken from a study of blood T cell repertoires in COVID-19 (TCRdb year 2020). In terms of the full investigation: Samples from collaborators originated in the United States, Italy and Spain and spanned both the acute and convalescent phases of COVID-19. The material from the prospective study consisted of cDNA or gDNA derived from T cells, B-cell-depleted T cells, or PBMCs. Deeply sampled blood TCRbeta repertoires from subjects exposed to, actively infected with, or recovered from COVID-19 were included in the dataset. The repertoires were made available in a free public database intended to serve as a resource for research on the immune response to SARS-CoV-2. The samples were drawn from two sources: the first 160 participants of the ongoing ImmuneRACE study, and 1,254 subjects contributed by 6 global collaborators. A de-identified subject ID, COVID-19 status, age in years and sex were almost always included in the sample metadata. HLA class I and class II types, where available, came from metadata supplied by the sample provider rather than from assay-based typing. The study at large found these results: The quantity of clinical and demographic metadata differed by source and by participant and was supplied without curation.

TCRbeta CDR3 regions were amplified from genomic DNA using the immunoSEQ Assay, a bias-controlled multiplex PCR. The study's processing was this. Within the assay, amplification of reference gene primers was used to estimate how many nucleated cells each sample contained. Sequence reads were collapsed and filtered to measure the absolute abundance of every unique TCRbeta CDR3 rearrangement. For each sample, productive Simpson clonality was calculated by taking the square root of Simpson's diversity index across productive rearrangements. TCRdb's version of the immuneACCESS table is confined to in-frame rearrangements and falls short of the full clone set. An unresolved V gene accounts for under half of the shortfall where checked; the remainder is of unknown origin. The DNA gave D and trimming, while V, J and clone size come from that table. Within this sample are 56,000 or so clones, with around four fifths of them counted one time only. Clones ranked in the top ten supply roughly 13% of the sample.

Measured from the cysteine to the phenylalanine, the CDR3 is 14 residues long. Only the CDR3 DNA is retained, 42 bases long and in frame from the first base. Taken from the germline V gene (reference sequence), the CDR1 and CDR2 loops are SGHNT and YYREEE. The junction carries 11 bases between V and J, which are trimmed by 0 bases and 5 bases respectively. Each collaborating institution followed its own protocols to collect whole blood in K2EDTA tubes. For TCRbeta analysis, collaborators shipped samples in one of three forms: frozen whole blood, isolated PBMCs, or DNA extracted from either of those sample types.

The sequenced material came from peripheral blood. The sequence was obtained from a woman aged 80 or older with acute or convalescent COVID-19. The chain couples TRBV5-4 to TRBJ1-1; matching of 5 bases hints at TRBD1 as the D gene. The DNA sequence follows: TGTGCCAGCAGCTTGGACCAGGGCGGTACTGAAGCTTTCTTT. The resulting protein is CASSLDQGGTEAFF.